This T cell receptor beta chain was captured in a study of T cell changes during pregnancy in multiple sclerosis (dated by TCRdb to about 2019). For the wider study: The study looked at changes in the T cell repertoire across pregnancy in women with multiple sclerosis.

To note about this clone: No cognate antigen has been identified for it. Base qualities are missing; no much larger clone stands one base away.

The germline V gene encodes CDR1 KGHSH and CDR2 LQKENI. There are 14 amino acids in the CDR3, from cysteine to phenylalanine inclusive. Only the CDR3 region is kept as DNA, spanning 42 bases read in frame from base 1. V has 5 bases trimmed and J has 3 bases trimmed; junction bases matching no gene number 4. Libraries were prepared through the immunoSEQ multiplex PCR assay. TCRdb stores this immuneACCESS table with in-frame sequences only. Part of the clones is absent; in the studies checked, under half of the shortfall reflects unresolved V genes, and no reason is known for the rest. For this sample the table gives around 40,000 clones, of which 89% were detected only once. The ten largest account for approximately 1.2% of the sample.

This receptor was taken from a female donor with multiple sclerosis, enrolled in a pregnancy study. The sequence joins TRBV18 to TRBJ1-1; TRBD1 aligns with 9 central bases. The source material was CD4+ T cells from peripheral blood mononuclear cells, sampled in the first trimester of pregnancy. The CDR3 in this case is CASSNRGQDTEAFF. At the DNA level, the sequence is TGTGCCAGCTCAAACAGGGGGCAGGACACTGAAGCTTTCTTT.